The 10 T cell receptor beta chains given below trace back to one sample, sequenced in a study of control samples from healthy donors and cancer patients. Profiled with immunoSEQ multiplex PCR; TCRdb holds only in-frame clones, not every one. The sample lists 150,000 to 200,000 clones, 94% seen once, with 1.1% to 1.5% in the top ten. The source material was blood. These receptors all stem from a woman younger than 30 in good health.

V is TRBV30 and J is TRBJ1-4; unclear D gene. Germline V lookup: CDR1 GTSNPN, CDR2 SVGIG (reference sequence). Trimming pared 4 bases from V and 0 bases from J, leaving 21 bases between. The CDR3 loop spans 18 amino acids. The CDR3 DNA sequence: TGTGCCTGGAAAGACCGCCCTGGGGATCCTTCAACTAATGAAAAACTGTTTTTT. This translates into CAWKDRPGDPSTNEKLFF.

The rearrangement joins TRBV18 to TRBJ1-1; D is unresolved. The CDR3 has 12 amino acids. V was clipped by 6 bases and J by 11 bases, with 16 bases between them. Germline CDR1 reads KGHSH; CDR2 reads LQKENI. This CDR3 is CASSVTTAEAFF. The CDR3 DNA sequence: TGTGCCAGCTCTGTAACTACCGCAGAGGCTTTCTTT.

The chain joins TRBV24-1 to TRBJ1-2, with D hard to call. The germline gives CDR1 KGHDR, CDR2 SFDVKD. The V gene lost 1 base and the J gene lost 6 bases, with 5 bases spanning the gap. The CDR3 loop spans 12 amino acids. CDR3 residues: CATSDFQDGYTF. Written as DNA, the CDR3 is TGTGCCACCAGTGATTTTCAGGATGGCTACACCTTC.

Comment on this clone: The junction and the germline gene differ at one end; a read error may be behind it. The V gene is TRBV6-2 or TRBV6-3, the J gene TRBJ1-5; D not resolved. Germline V gives CDR1 MNHEY, CDR2 SVGEGT. CDR3 length: 10 residues. CDR3 amino acids: CASGYQPQHF. For the CDR3, the DNA is TGTGCCAGCGGTTATCAGCCCCAGCATTTT.

This clone showed up just once. The chain is built from TRBV2 and TRBJ1-3; D ambiguous. The V and J ends lost 6 bases and 3 bases respectively, with 9 bases between them. The V gene's germline CDR1 is SNHLY and CDR2 FYNNEI. The CDR3 is 13 amino acids. The CDR3 DNA reads as TGTGCCAGCAGGACTTTCGGTGGAAACACCATATATTTT. It codes for CASRTFGGNTIYF.

The chain is built from TRBV7-8 and TRBJ1-4, with unresolved D. The CDR3 loop spans 16 amino acids. Looked up from germline, CDR1 is SGHVS and CDR2 is FQNEAQ. The V and J ends lost 4 bases and 1 base respectively, with 13 bases between them. The CDR3: CASSSRPGLTNEKLFF. The CDR3 DNA follows: TGTGCCAGCAGCTCCCGCCCAGGATTAACTAATGAAAAACTGTTTTTT.

As for this clone: The same CDR3 can be traced to other DNA sequences in this sample. The genes are TRBV7-9 and TRBJ2-6, with D perhaps TRBD1 (5 bases). The CDR3 sequence is 17 residues long. Trimming cost V 7 bases and J 2 bases, with 18 bases left between them. Germline values: CDR1 SEHNR, CDR2 FQNEAQ (reference sequence). The CDR3 nucleotides are TGTGCCAGCACCTTGCGGCAGGGAACCCCTGGGGCCAACGTCCTGACTTTC. Its translation: CASTLRQGTPGANVLTF.

This clone has a count of ten or more. The V and J genes are TRBV18 and TRBJ1-1, with D hard to call. The CDR3 runs to 13 residues. In germline, CDR1 is KGHSH, CDR2 LQKENI. The V end lost 3 bases, the J end lost 4 bases, and 9 bases lay between the germline ends. In DNA, the CDR3 is TGTGCCAGCTCACCCGCGCCTGGCACTGAAGCTTTCTTT. This gives the protein CASSPAPGTEAFF.

CDR3 amino acids: CASSILRDSTFSPIYF. The CDR3 DNA reads TGTGCCAGTAGTATCCTCCGGGACAGCACCTTCAGCCCCATATATTTT. The genes are TRBV19 and TRBJ1-3; 7 bases fit TRBD1. Looked up from germline, CDR1 is LNHDA and CDR2 is SQIVND (reference sequence). Trimming took 3 bases from V and 11 from J; bases not matched to a gene: 16. This CDR3 has 16 residues.

The chain carries TRBV5-1 and TRBJ1-1; no reliable D call. CDR3 length equals 14 residues. CDR1 SGHRS and CDR2 YFSETQ come from the germline V gene. Trimming left V 0 bases short and J 1 base short, with 7 bases between. CDR3 sequence reads: CASSLVTENTEAFF. The DNA of the CDR3 is TGCGCCAGCAGCTTGGTAACGGAGAACACTGAAGCTTTCTTT. Full variable domain (outside the CDR3, taken from reference TRBV5-1 and TRBJ1-1): KAGVTQTPRYLIKTRGQQVTLSCSPISGHRSVSWYQQTPGQGLQFLFEYFSETQRNKGNFPGRFSGRQFSNSRSEMNVSTLELGDSALYLCASSLVTENTEAFFGQGTRLTVV.